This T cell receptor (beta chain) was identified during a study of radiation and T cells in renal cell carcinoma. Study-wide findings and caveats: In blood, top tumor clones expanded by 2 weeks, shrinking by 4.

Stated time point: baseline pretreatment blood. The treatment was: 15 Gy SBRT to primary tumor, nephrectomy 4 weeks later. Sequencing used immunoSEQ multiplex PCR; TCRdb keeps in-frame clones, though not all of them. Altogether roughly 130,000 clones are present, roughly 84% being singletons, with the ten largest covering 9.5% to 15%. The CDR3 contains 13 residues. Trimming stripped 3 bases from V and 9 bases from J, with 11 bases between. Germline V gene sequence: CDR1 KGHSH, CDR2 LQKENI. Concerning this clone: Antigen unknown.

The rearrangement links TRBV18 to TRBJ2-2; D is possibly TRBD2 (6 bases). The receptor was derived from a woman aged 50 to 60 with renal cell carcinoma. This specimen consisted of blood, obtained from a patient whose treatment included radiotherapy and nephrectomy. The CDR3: CASSPTSLRELFF. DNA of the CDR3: TGTGCCAGCTCACCGACTAGTTTGCGGGAGCTGTTTTTT.